This T cell receptor beta chain originates from a study of technical replicates of blood from a few donors (dated by TCRdb to the late 2010s). In regard to this clone: Its antigen remains unidentified. Per-nucleotide qualities are absent, and no much larger clonotype sits a single base away.

Library preparation used the immunoSEQ multiplex PCR assay. The source is immuneACCESS, and TCRdb retained only in-frame sequences with V and J called. Part of the clones is not carried over; for the studies checked, unresolved V genes explain less than half of this, and the remainder is unexplained. In this sample the table shows some 74,000 clones, roughly 96% of which occur a single time. The top ten hold 0.24% of the sample. The CDR3 sequence holds 12 residues, the cysteine and phenylalanine included. Solely the CDR3 DNA is kept, with 36 bases framed from the first base. V is cut by 6 bases and J by 7 bases, and the space between the germline ends is 12 bases. The germline V gene (reference sequence) supplies CDR1 MNHEY and CDR2 SMNVEV.

Sequenced: T cells isolated from PBMCs. The TCR originated in a human donor in good health. The sequence joins TRBV27 to TRBJ1-2, with no reliable assignment of the D segment. The base sequence is TGTGCCAGCAGCTCTGGCGGATCTGGCTACACCTTC. It translates as CASSSGGSGYTF.